Given below is one T cell receptor (beta chain) in context. Germline V CDR1 and CDR2: MNHEY, SVGEGT. Trimming at V came to 3 bases and at J to 4 bases, leaving 6 bases not matched to a gene. The CDR3 loop spans 15 amino acids. These data belong to a study of blood T cell repertoires in COVID-19. Study information: Researchers got acute and convalescent COVID-19 samples from the United States, Italy and Spain. T cells, B-cell-depleted T cells, or PBMCs supplied cDNA or gDNA.

Methods used by the authors: For nucleated cells, counts were estimated from reference gene primer amplification. Clones were sequenced by immunoSEQ multiplex PCR, and TCRdb holds only the in-frame ones, with some missing. V and J calls and clone size are those listed in that table; D and trimming were worked out from the DNA. Of some 56,000 clones in the sample, 80% to 90% are singletons; the top ten hold 20%. The material sequenced was peripheral blood. The origin of this receptor is a human donor in a cohort sampled during active COVID-19. This sequence joins TRBV6-2 or TRBV6-3 and TRBJ1-5; 7 nucleotides match TRBD1. In nucleotides, the CDR3 is TGTGCCAGCAGTTATGGGGGACAGCTTAATCAGCCCCAGCATTTT. Amino acids: CASSYGGQLNQPQHF.